This T cell receptor beta chain originates from a study of beta chain features in type 1 diabetes. General study results and limits: When VDJ junctions were examined, type 1 diabetes patients showed fewer insertions and more deletions. Short templates might get an advantage during PCR, and this would be equal in patients and controls.

Expressed TCRB transcripts were sequenced after all isolated RNA was converted to cDNA. Naive, central memory and regulatory T cell samples averaged around 3.9 million immunoSEQ reads each. TCRdb's table, derived via immunoSEQ multiplex PCR, lists solely in-frame clones and lacks some. The sample shows around 300,000 clones, roughly 8% of them seen only once. Remarks on this clone: Antigen: not known.

Germline V gene data show CDR1 as LGHNA and CDR2 as YSLEER. The CDR3 loop spans 14 amino acids. The ends were cut back, 4 bases at V and 0 bases at J, with 8 bases in the middle. Sequenced material: central memory CD4+ T cells from blood. The V and J genes are TRBV4-3 and TRBJ2-3; D possibly corresponds to TRBD2 (5 bases). This clonotype was sampled from a woman aged 18 to 35 in good health. CDR3 nucleotide sequence: TGCGCCAGCAGCCTCCGGGAAAGCACAGATACGCAGTATTTT. This encodes CASSLRESTDTQYF.